This TCR beta chain emerged from a study of blood T cell repertoires in COVID-19. About the research overall: PBMCs, B-cell-depleted T cells, or T cells provided the cDNA or gDNA that made up the material.

The CDR3 has 14 amino acids. Germline V gene sequence: CDR1 SGHTA, CDR2 FQGNSA. Original analysis: Reference gene primer amplification yielded estimated nucleated cell counts. Produced via immunoSEQ multiplex PCR; TCRdb's table is partial and in-frame only. For V, J and clone size, that table is used; D and trimming come from the DNA. Among roughly 170,000 clones listed, roughly 81% were seen once. This clone was seen only once. Germline is not matched at one junction end, which may reflect a read error. Source material: peripheral blood. The TCR was taken from a middle-aged man who had recovered from COVID-19. The V call is TRBV7-2, the J call TRBJ2-5; 7 nucleotides line up with TRBD2. The CDR3 region is CASSMQGGQGTQYF. In DNA, the CDR3 is TGTGCCAGCAGCATGCAGGGAGGGCAAGGGACCCAGTACTTC.